This T cell receptor (beta chain) comes out of a study of siplizumab effects on memory and regulatory T cells. Study-wide points: Naive T cells seemed more diverse than memory cells and seemed major alloresponse contributors. Sequences below about 10^-5 frequency were poorly captured, limiting mapping of alloreactive clones.

Assays captured around 97,000 TCR templates per sample. Profiling relied on immunoSEQ multiplex PCR, and the TCRdb table lists in-frame clones only, not all of them. Of tens of thousands of clones listed, less than 90% are singletons. A note on this clone: Its antigen remains unknown.

The CDR3 is made up of 16 amino acids. Germline V gives CDR1 MNHEY, CDR2 SMNVEV (reference sequence). After removal of 4 bases from V and 8 bases from J, the junction contained 10 bases not matched to a gene. V and J are TRBV27 and TRBJ2-1; 11 nucleotides agree with TRBD2. The sequenced material came from naive CD8+ T cells sorted from blood. This TCR came from a human donor in good health. The CDR3 DNA follows: TGTGCCAGCAGTTCACTAGCGGGGGCCCTTAGCGATGAGCAGTTCTTC. Residues: CASSSLAGALSDEQFF.